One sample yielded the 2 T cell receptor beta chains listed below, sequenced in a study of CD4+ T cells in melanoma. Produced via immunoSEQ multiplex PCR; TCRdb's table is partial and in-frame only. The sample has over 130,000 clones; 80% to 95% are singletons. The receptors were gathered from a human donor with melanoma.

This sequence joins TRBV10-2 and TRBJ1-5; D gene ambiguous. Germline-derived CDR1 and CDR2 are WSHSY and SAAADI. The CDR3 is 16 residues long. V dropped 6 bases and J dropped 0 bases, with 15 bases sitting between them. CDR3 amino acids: CASSRRSGNSNQPQHF. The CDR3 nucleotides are TGCGCCAGCAGCCGGAGATCTGGAAATAGCAATCAGCCCCAGCATTTT.

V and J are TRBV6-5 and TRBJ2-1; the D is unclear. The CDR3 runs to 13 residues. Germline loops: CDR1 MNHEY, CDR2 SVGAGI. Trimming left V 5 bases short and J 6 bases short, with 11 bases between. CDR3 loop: CASSLIRSNEQFF. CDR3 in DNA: TGTGCCAGCAGTCTTATCAGGTCCAATGAGCAGTTCTTC.